The 15 T cell receptor beta chains below come from one sample, sequenced in a study of shared clonotypes between healthy human individuals. Produced via immunoSEQ multiplex PCR; TCRdb's table is partial and in-frame only. The profile shows about 2.4 million clones, over 85% of them singletons. Sequenced: naive CD4+ T cells from PBMCs. Indicated subset: CD45RA+ positively selected. The receptor set was obtained from a man aged 18 to 30 in good health. Some clones in this sample may be carry-over from other donors' samples.

The rearrangement joins TRBV19 to TRBJ1-2; 8 nucleotides align to TRBD1. This CDR3 spans 15 amino acids. Per germline, CDR1 LNHDA and CDR2 SQIVND (reference sequence). With 5 bases clipped from V and 0 bases from J, the junction kept 5 bases outside the gene matches. The CDR3 DNA sequence: TGTGCCAGTAGTCTACGGACAGGGACTAACTATGGCTACACCTTC. Its translation is CASSLRTGTNYGYTF.

This chain connects TRBV7-2 to TRBJ2-4; 12 bases fit TRBD2. The ends lost 5 bases at V and 4 bases at J; junction bases unmatched: 9. Germline V lookup: CDR1 SGHTA, CDR2 FQGNSA. The CDR3 contains 17 residues. The CDR3 spells CASSPQTSGSWKNIQYF. The DNA for the CDR3 is TGTGCCAGCAGCCCTCAGACTAGCGGGAGTTGGAAAAACATTCAGTACTTC. Together with reference TRBV7-2 and TRBJ2-4, the CDR3 gives the full variable domain: GAGVSQSPSNKVTEKGKDVELRCDPISGHTALYWYRQSLGQGLEFLIYFQGNSAPDKSGLPSDRFSAERTGGSVSTLTIQRTQQEDSAVYLCASSPQTSGSWKNIQYFGAGTRLSVL.

The V and J genes are TRBV4-1 and TRBJ2-7; TRBD1 aligns across 7 bases. Germline V lookup: CDR1 MGHRA, CDR2 YSYEKL. V trimming: 8 bases; J trimming: 3 bases; junction bases outside the gene matches: 7. CDR3 length: 13 residues. The DNA of the CDR3 is TGCGCCAGCTCCCCGGGACAGTTCTACGAGCAGTACTTC. Protein product: CASSPGQFYEQYF.

The V and J genes are TRBV5-6 and TRBJ2-2, with TRBD1 identical over 9 bases. CDR3 size: 17 residues. Germline assignment: CDR1 SGHDT and CDR2 YYEEEE. Trimming at V came to 2 bases and at J to 3 bases, leaving 8 bases not matched to a gene. The CDR3 protein is CASSLTKGQGDTGELFF. CDR3 bases: TGTGCCAGCAGCTTAACGAAGGGACAGGGTGACACCGGGGAGCTGTTTTTT.

The rearrangement uses TRBV19 and TRBJ2-3; D perhaps matches TRBD2 (6 bases). Germline V gene sequence: CDR1 LNHDA, CDR2 SQIVND (reference sequence). The CDR3 is 14 residues long. The CDR3 nucleotides read TGTGCGATCGTAGGGGACTCCTACACAGATACGCAGTATTTT. This sequence encodes CAIVGDSYTDTQYF.

Points on this clone: Different DNA sequences within this sample yield the same CDR3. The chain uses TRBV29-1 and TRBJ2-7, with D possibly matching TRBD1 (6 bases). The ends were cut back, 6 bases at V and 3 bases at J, with 9 bases in the middle. There are 11 residues in the CDR3. Germline assignment: CDR1 SQVTM and CDR2 ANQGSEA. CDR3 sequence reads: CSVGQNYEQYF. As DNA, the CDR3 is TGCAGCGTCGGACAGAACTACGAGCAGTACTTC.

The CDR3: CASSVRDRRPQDTQYF. CDR3 in DNA: TGTGCCAGCAGCGTCAGGGACAGGCGTCCACAGGATACGCAGTATTTT. The chain links TRBV5-8 to TRBJ2-3; 8 bases are a match to TRBD1. Germline CDR1 is SGHTS and CDR2 is YDEGEE. This CDR3 comprises 16 residues. The V gene end was trimmed by 4 bases and the J gene end by 6 bases; junction bases not matched to a gene: 13.

V and J are TRBV2 and TRBJ1-5; D is possibly TRBD1 (5 bases). CDR3 length: 14 residues. V lost 3 bases, J lost 5 bases, and 11 bases lay in between. The germline V gene has CDR1 SNHLY and CDR2 FYNNEI. The CDR3 sequence is CASSDWWGDQPQHF. The CDR3 DNA follows: TGTGCCAGCAGTGATTGGTGGGGGGATCAGCCCCAGCATTTT. The entire variable domain, with the rest obtained from reference TRBV2 and TRBJ1-5, is as follows: EPEVTQTPSHQVTQMGQEVILRCVPISNHLYFYWYRQILGQKVEFLVSFYNNEISEKSEIFDDQFSVERPDGSNFTLKIRSTKLEDSAMYFCASSDWWGDQPQHFGDGTRLSIL.

The chain couples TRBV28 to TRBJ2-7; D gene uncertain. CDR1 is MDHEN, CDR2 SYDVKM, per germline. The germline V and J ends were trimmed by 8 bases and 4 bases, with 15 bases remaining between them. The CDR3 extends over 13 amino acids. In DNA, the CDR3 is TGTGCCAGCTCACGGAAGATTAAGTACGAGCAGTACTTC. Its translation: CASSRKIKYEQYF.

The chain combines TRBV6-6 with TRBJ1-4; TRBD1 is a possible D gene (6 bases). V was cut by 7 bases and J by 0 bases, with 15 bases left in between. The germline V gene encodes CDR1 MNHNY and CDR2 SVGAGI (reference sequence). This CDR3 spans 16 amino acids. DNA of the CDR3: TGTGCCAGCACTGGAACACAGGGAACAACTAATGAAAAACTGTTTTTT. Translating it yields CASTGTQGTTNEKLFF.

This chain links TRBV6-5 with TRBJ2-2; no clear D. Per germline, CDR1 MNHEY and CDR2 SVGAGI. The CDR3 is 12 amino acids. Trimming took 8 bases from V and 3 from J, leaving 7 bases between them. CDR3 nucleotides: TGTGCCAGCCGTAGGGACACCGGGGAGCTGTTTTTT. Translation gives CASRRDTGELFF.

This chain links TRBV2 with TRBJ2-1, with D uncertain. The V end lost 7 bases, the J end lost 5 bases, and 15 bases lay between the germline ends. Germline V gene data show CDR1 as SNHLY and CDR2 as FYNNEI. This CDR3 is 14 amino acids long. CDR3 loop: CASTPRVRDNEQFF. In DNA form, the CDR3 reads TGTGCCAGCACCCCCCGGGTTAGGGACAATGAGCAGTTCTTC. The full variable domain, completed using reference TRBV2 and TRBJ2-1, is EPEVTQTPSHQVTQMGQEVILRCVPISNHLYFYWYRQILGQKVEFLVSFYNNEISEKSEIFDDQFSVERPDGSNFTLKIRSTKLEDSAMYFCASTPRVRDNEQFFGPGTRLTVL.

The genes are TRBV21-1 and TRBJ1-1. TRBV21-1 is tagged as a pseudogene. The CDR3 runs to 14 residues. CDR3 region: CASSKGEGNTEAFF. The CDR3 DNA reads TGTGCCAGCAGCAAAGGGGAAGGGAATACTGAAGCTTTCTTT.

V usage is TRBV5-1 and J usage is TRBJ2-3, with 13 bases matching TRBD2. The V segment lost 9 bases and the J segment 0 bases; nucleotides outside the gene matches: 16. The germline V gene encodes CDR1 SGHRS and CDR2 YFSETQ. The CDR3 is 19 amino acids. CDR3 protein: CATTRTSGSNQISTDTQYF. CDR3 coding DNA: TGCGCCACCACCCGGACTAGCGGGAGTAACCAAATTAGCACAGATACGCAGTATTTT.

This chain connects TRBV6-4 to TRBJ2-3; D is uncertain. V shed 7 bases and J shed 0 bases, with 11 bases lying between them. The CDR3 covers 14 residues. In germline, CDR1 is MRHNA, CDR2 SNTAGT. CDR3 protein: CASTYTRSTDTQYF. The CDR3 DNA reads as TGTGCCAGCACCTACACCCGTAGCACAGATACGCAGTATTTT.